Below are 11 T cell receptor beta chains sequenced from a single sample in a study of blood T cell repertoires in COVID-19. Using immunoSEQ multiplex PCR, the repertoire was profiled, and TCRdb retains in-frame clones only, with some absent. Here the sample spans roughly 200,000 clones, 83% being singletons. Sequenced material: peripheral blood. Source of these receptors: a man aged 40-49 years with active or convalescent COVID-19.

Only one count was recorded for this clone. The chain combines TRBV5-1 with TRBJ1-2; 10 nucleotides line up with TRBD1. Germline loops: CDR1 SGHRS, CDR2 YFSETQ. The CDR3 is made up of 13 amino acids. V lost 4 bases and J lost 5; bases outside the gene matches: 2. CDR3 amino acids: CASSGGQGYGYTF. DNA of the CDR3: TGCGCCAGCAGCGGGGGACAGGGGTATGGCTACACCTTC. Full variable domain (outside the CDR3, taken from reference TRBV5-1 and TRBJ1-2): KAGVTQTPRYLIKTRGQQVTLSCSPISGHRSVSWYQQTPGQGLQFLFEYFSETQRNKGNFPGRFSGRQFSNSRSEMNVSTLELGDSALYLCASSGGQGYGYTFGSGTRLTVV.

The rearrangement uses TRBV7-2 and TRBJ1-2; TRBD1 aligns across 7 bases. Trimming at V came to 5 bases and at J to 4 bases, leaving 7 bases not matched to a gene. CDR1 and CDR2 from the germline V gene are SGHTA and FQGNSA. This CDR3 comprises 14 residues. CDR3 amino acids: CASSGGQQLYGYTF. DNA of the CDR3: TGTGCCAGCAGCGGGGGACAGCAGCTCTATGGCTACACCTTC.

The DNA of the CDR3 is TGTGCCAGCAGCCTGCGCCCGGGACAGGGGGACAATGAGCAGTTCTTC. It specifies CASSLRPGQGDNEQFF. The genes are TRBV7-9 and TRBJ2-1, with 11 nucleotides matching TRBD1. The V segment lost 5 bases and the J segment 5 bases; nucleotides outside the gene matches: 8. CDR3 length: 16 residues. Per the germline V gene, CDR1 is SEHNR and CDR2 is FQNEAQ (reference sequence).

The chain links TRBV28 to TRBJ2-7; 7 bases fit TRBD1. This CDR3 has 15 residues. Germline CDR1 and CDR2: MDHEN and SYDVKM. The V gene end was trimmed by 6 bases and the J gene end by 5 bases; junction bases not matched to a gene: 13. The CDR3 nucleotides read TGTGCCAGCAGCCCTAGGACAGGTTGGGCAAACGAGCAGTACTTC. This codes for CASSPRTGWANEQYF.

The chain is built from TRBV29-1 and TRBJ1-5, with a tentative D call TRBD1 (6 bases). V dropped 7 bases and J dropped 4 bases, with 17 bases sitting between them. The V gene's germline CDR1 is SQVTM and CDR2 ANQGSEA. This CDR3 is built from 14 residues. CDR3: CSASVGGQNQPQHF. The CDR3 nucleotides are TGCAGCGCCTCTGTCGGGGGGCAGAATCAGCCCCAGCATTTT.

Written as DNA, the CDR3 is TGCGCCAGCAGCCAAGCGAATACAGGGTCTAACTATGGCTACACCTTC. The encoded protein is CASSQANTGSNYGYTF. This chain links TRBV4-3 with TRBJ1-2; D may be TRBD1 (6 bases). The V gene lost 1 base and the J gene lost 0 bases, with 12 bases spanning the gap. Germline-derived CDR1 and CDR2 are LGHNA and YSLEER. This CDR3 has 16 residues.

This clone was counted only a few times. The chain employs TRBV10-3 and TRBJ2-2; 11 nucleotides agree with TRBD2. The CDR3 has 17 amino acids. Germline V gene data show CDR1 as ENHRY and CDR2 as SYGVKD. V was clipped by 3 bases and J by 0 bases; unmatched bases: 3. The CDR3 protein is CAISELAGDANTGELFF. The CDR3 nucleotides read TGTGCCATCAGTGAACTAGCGGGAGACGCGAACACCGGGGAGCTGTTTTTT.

V gene TRBV4-2 combines with J gene TRBJ2-3; 10 bases map to TRBD1. Germline V gene sequence: CDR1 LGHNA, CDR2 YNFKEQ. Trimming took 3 bases from V and 4 from J; bases not matched to a gene: 10. The CDR3 loop spans 17 amino acids. The chain's CDR3 is CASSHLGQGVYSDTQYF. The CDR3 DNA is TGTGCCAGCAGCCACCTCGGACAGGGGGTGTATTCAGATACGCAGTATTTT.

This clone has a single count. The chain joins TRBV7-8 to TRBJ1-2; 9 bases agree with TRBD1. With V trimmed by 5 bases and J by 12 bases, 10 bases remained unmatched. The germline CDR1 and CDR2 sequences are SGHVS and FQNEAQ. This CDR3 has 13 amino acids. The CDR3 protein is CASSPAGTGLHTF. The CDR3 bases are TGTGCCAGCAGCCCAGCCGGGACAGGGCTCCACACCTTC.

This sequence joins TRBV6-5 and TRBJ1-3, with D uncertain. CDR3 size: 14 residues. Germline V gene lookup returns CDR1 MNHEY and CDR2 SVGAGI. Between the trimmed V and J ends, which lost 5 bases and 0 bases, there was a span of 8 bases. The CDR3 loop is CASSRMSSGNTIYF. The CDR3 DNA sequence: TGTGCCAGCAGTAGAATGAGCTCTGGAAACACCATATATTTT.

The rearrangement uses TRBV13 and TRBJ1-2; 10 positions match TRBD1. From germline, CDR1 is PRHDT and CDR2 FYEKMQ (reference sequence). This CDR3 spans 20 amino acids. Losses at the gene ends were 3 bases for V and 3 bases for J; bases not matched to a gene: 19. CDR3: CASSFIPPNPGQGKDYGYTF. The CDR3 coding sequence is TGTGCCAGCAGCTTTATCCCTCCCAATCCGGGACAGGGGAAAGACTATGGCTACACCTTC.